This T cell receptor (beta chain) was identified during a study of CD8+CD57+ T cells in acquired aplastic anemia. The wider study: Quantities of DNA derived from sorted CD4+ and CD8+ cells averaged 3.2 ug. Study outcomes and limitations: In CD8+ cells, Simpson's diversity showed no significant difference between patients and controls.

Patients selected for sequencing had displayed CD8+CD57+ cell expansion by flow cytometry. Each of the patients presented with severe acquired aplastic anemia. Patients had not yet gotten any therapy when their blood was taken for sampling. In this sample, this clonotype turned up many times. Its antigen is unidentified. The TCR beta profiling, which covered VDJ combination and CDR3 sequence, was carried out using genomic DNA as the template. MiXCR was run by TCRdb on the reads, yielding one entry per CDR3 protein. The sample includes approximately 130,000 distinct CDR3 sequences, 50% to 60% of them seen just once. The V gene lost 5 bases and the J gene lost 3 bases, with 13 bases spanning the gap. CDR1 and CDR2 (germline): DFQATT, SNEGSKA (reference sequence). The CDR3 has 14 residues.

J is TRBJ1-4 and V is TRBV20-1, with a weak D call TRBD1 (6 bases). This sequence originates from a human donor with aplastic anemia. Sequenced: sorted CD4+, CD8+, or CD8+CD57+ T cells (not recorded which) from PBMCs. CDR3 sequence (DNA): TGCAGTGCTCCGTACAGGGTTCCTAATGAAAAACTGTTTTTT. Its protein is CSAPYRVPNEKLFF.